The count of the clone carrying this T cell receptor beta chain is one. This sample was taken from a study of blood T cell repertoires in COVID-19. Across the whole study: The United States, Italy and Spain were the sources of the acute and convalescent COVID-19 samples. T cells, B-cell-depleted T cells, or PBMCs supplied cDNA or gDNA.

Original data processing: Estimation of nucleated cell counts relied on the amplification of reference gene primers. Method: immunoSEQ multiplex PCR; TCRdb's copy keeps in-frame clones and lacks some. For V, J and clone size, that table is used; D and trimming come from the DNA. The sample consists of about 150,000 clones, about 90% of them appearing once. Between the trimmed V and J ends, which lost 1 base and 0 bases, there was a span of 9 bases. The CDR3 extends over 15 amino acids. Germline V CDR1 and CDR2: LGHDT, YNNKEL (reference sequence). The clonotype originates from a man of 80 years or more with acute or convalescent COVID-19. The sequenced material came from peripheral blood. V gene TRBV3-1 (or the pseudogene TRBV3-2) combines with J gene TRBJ1-1, with D possibly matching TRBD1 (5 bases). The CDR3 reads CASSQGQILNTEAFF. The CDR3 DNA is TGTGCCAGCAGCCAAGGACAGATATTGAACACTGAAGCTTTCTTT.